This T cell receptor beta chain comes out of a study of blood T cell repertoires in COVID-19. Produced via immunoSEQ multiplex PCR; TCRdb's table is partial and in-frame only. The table includes approximately 270,000 clones, around 85% detected once. CDR1 is PRHDT and CDR2 is FYEKMQ in the germline V gene (reference sequence). With 10 bases clipped from V and 0 bases from J, the junction kept 6 bases outside the gene matches. The CDR3 is made up of 14 amino acids. This receptor was obtained from a man older than 75 with acute or convalescent COVID-19. The material sequenced was peripheral blood. The chain uses TRBV13 and TRBJ2-3, with TRBD2 identical over 8 bases. The chain's CDR3 is CATRTSGSTDTQYF. CDR3 sequence (DNA): TGTGCCACCCGAACTAGCGGAAGCACAGATACGCAGTATTTT.